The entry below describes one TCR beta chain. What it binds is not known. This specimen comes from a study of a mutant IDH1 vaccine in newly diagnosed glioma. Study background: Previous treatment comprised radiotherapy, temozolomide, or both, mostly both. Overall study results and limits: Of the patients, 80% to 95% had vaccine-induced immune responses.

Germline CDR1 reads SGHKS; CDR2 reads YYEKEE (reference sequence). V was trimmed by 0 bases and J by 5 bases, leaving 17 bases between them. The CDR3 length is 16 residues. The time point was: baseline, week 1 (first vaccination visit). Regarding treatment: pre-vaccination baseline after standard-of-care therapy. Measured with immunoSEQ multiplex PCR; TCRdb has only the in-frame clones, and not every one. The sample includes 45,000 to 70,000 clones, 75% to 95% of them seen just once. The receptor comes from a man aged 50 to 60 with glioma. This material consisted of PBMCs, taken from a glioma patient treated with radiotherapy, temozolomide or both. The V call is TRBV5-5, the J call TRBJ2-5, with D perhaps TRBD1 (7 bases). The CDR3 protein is CASSLARQGGVETQYF. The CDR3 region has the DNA TGTGCCAGCAGCTTGGCCAGACAGGGAGGAGTGGAGACCCAGTACTTC.